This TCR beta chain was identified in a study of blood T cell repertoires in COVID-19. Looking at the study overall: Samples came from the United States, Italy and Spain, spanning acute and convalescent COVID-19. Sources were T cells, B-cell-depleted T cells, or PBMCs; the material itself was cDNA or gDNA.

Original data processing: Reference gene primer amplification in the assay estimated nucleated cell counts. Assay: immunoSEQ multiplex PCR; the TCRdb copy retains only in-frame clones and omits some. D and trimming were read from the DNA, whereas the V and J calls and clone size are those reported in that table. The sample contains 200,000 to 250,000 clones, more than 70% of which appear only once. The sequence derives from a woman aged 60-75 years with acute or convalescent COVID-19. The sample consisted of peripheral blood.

In nucleotides, the CDR3 is TGTGCCAGCAGCGGGCAGGGGTACACCTACGAGCAGTACTTC. This gives the protein CASSGQGYTYEQYF. The genes are TRBV25-1 and TRBJ2-7, with D possibly TRBD1 on 6 matching bases. Germline CDR1 reads MGHDK; CDR2 reads SYGVNS. The CDR3 contains 14 residues. The V gene lost 6 bases and the J gene lost 2 bases, with 14 bases spanning the gap.